This TCR beta chain was observed in a study of T cell responses to AZD1222 COVID-19 vaccine. Overall study context: Second-dose recipients at about 4 or about 12 weeks were treated as one pooled group. Study-wide findings and caveats: Just six or seven AZD1222 recipients tested seropositive at baseline. Regions 160-218 and 743-854 held dominance among vaccine-associated CD4 TCRs, which spanned spike. Spike-specific TCR breadth and depth rose after two AZD1222 doses.

Trimming cost V 2 bases and J 10 bases, with 11 bases left between them. The CDR3 is 12 residues long. Germline CDR1 is SGHTA and CDR2 is FQGNSA. Only a few counts were recorded for this clone. Its antigen is undetermined. TCRdb keeps only in-frame clones here, not all; method: immunoSEQ multiplex PCR. This table holds roughly 180,000 clones, roughly nine tenths found once. Sequencing used peripheral blood, obtained on day 0 of AZD1222 vaccination. The gene calls are TRBV7-2 and TRBJ1-1, with D possibly being TRBD1 (5 bases). The clonotype comes from an adult in good health. As DNA, the CDR3 is TGTGCCAGCAGCTTATTATCTGGGGCAGCTTTCTTT. Protein sequence: CASSLLSGAAFF.